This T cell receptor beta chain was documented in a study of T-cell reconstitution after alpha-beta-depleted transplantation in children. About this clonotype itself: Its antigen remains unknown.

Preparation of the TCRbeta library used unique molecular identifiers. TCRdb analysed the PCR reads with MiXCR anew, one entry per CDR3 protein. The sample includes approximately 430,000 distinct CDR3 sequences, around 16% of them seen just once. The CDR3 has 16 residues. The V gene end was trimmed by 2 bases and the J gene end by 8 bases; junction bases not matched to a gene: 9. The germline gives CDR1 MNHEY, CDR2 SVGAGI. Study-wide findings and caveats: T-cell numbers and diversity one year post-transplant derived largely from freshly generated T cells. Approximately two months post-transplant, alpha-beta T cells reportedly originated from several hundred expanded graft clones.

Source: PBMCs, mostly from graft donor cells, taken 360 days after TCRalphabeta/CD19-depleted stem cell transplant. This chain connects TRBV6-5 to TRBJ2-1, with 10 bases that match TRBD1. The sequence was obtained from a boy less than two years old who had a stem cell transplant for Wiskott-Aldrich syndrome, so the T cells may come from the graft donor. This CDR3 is CASSYLSGQGTYEQFF. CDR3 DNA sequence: TGTGCCAGCAGTTACCTCTCGGGACAGGGGACGTATGAGCAGTTCTTC.